This TCR beta chain was sequenced for a study of T cell responses to AZD1222 COVID-19 vaccine. Study conclusions and caveats: Spike-specific TCR breadth and depth grew following two AZD1222 doses. Reportedly, nearly half of unique spike TCRs recognized epitopes outside B.1.351/B.1.1.7 mutations. No day 14 peak samples; only post-peak repertoires were characterized.

TCRdb's copy holds only in-frame clones and misses some; the assay was immunoSEQ multiplex PCR. The table lists 100,000 to 120,000 clones, around 89% of them singletons. With regard to this clone: Its antigen is currently unknown.

This CDR3 region has 13 residues. Deletions cut 8 bases from V and 2 bases from J, with 11 bases between. The chain employs TRBV12-3 or TRBV12-4 and TRBJ2-3; TRBD2 is a possible D gene (5 bases). Sequenced here: peripheral blood, sampled on day 0 of AZD1222 vaccination. The TCR originated in an adult in good health. CDR3 region: CASATKFTDTQYF. The CDR3 nucleotides read TGTGCCAGCGCGACTAAATTCACAGATACGCAGTATTTT.